The clone carrying this T cell receptor beta chain was counted ten times or more. Over several immunoSEQ plates, each subset's genomic DNA was distributed in even portions. The repertoire was sequenced with immunoSEQ multiplex PCR; TCRdb's copy has only in-frame clones and lacks some. The sample includes about half a million clones, around 74% of them seen just once. From germline, CDR1 is SGHNT and CDR2 YYREEE (reference sequence). CDR3 size: 16 residues. V lost 5 bases and J lost 3; bases outside the gene matches: 5. The data belong to a study of shared clonotypes between healthy human individuals. Sequenced: PBMCs. The origin of this receptor is a woman in her forties in good health. Some clones in this sample may be carry-over from other donors' samples. The gene calls are TRBV5-4 and TRBJ2-2, with TRBD2 identical over 12 bases. The CDR3 DNA reads as TGTGCCAGCAGACGACTAGCGGGAGCGGACACCGGGGAGCTGTTTTTT. Protein product: CASRRLAGADTGELFF.